This T cell receptor beta chain stems from a study of neurological immune-mediated disorders. The study's findings and limits: The multiple sclerosis repertoire cluster had no clinical or MRI feature associated with it. Healthy controls had more TCR clonal expansion than multiple sclerosis, which showed the least, whereas HTLV-1-associated myelopathy showed the most.

This clonotype was detected ten times or more. Antigen unknown. Time point of the sample: longitudinal time-point 3. Stored at -80 C, 2 million PBMCs were the source of the unsorted libraries. With 10-nucleotide random UMIs included, cDNA was synthesized by 5'RACE. In TCRdb, the 5' RACE reads were re-called with MiXCR into one record per CDR3 protein. Of more than 75,000 distinct CDR3 sequences in the sample, roughly 4.5% are singletons; the top ten hold less than 7.5%. The sequence was collected from a woman aged 60-75 years with multiple sclerosis. Sequencing used PBMCs.

CDR3 in DNA: TGCAGTCCTACAGGGGGCGCCGGCAATGAGCAGTTCTTC. Protein product: CSPTGGAGNEQFF. This chain connects TRBV20-1 to TRBJ2-1; 9 bases agree with TRBD1. The CDR3 totals 13 residues. The J segment lost 6 bases and the V segment lost 8 bases, leaving 8 bases of the junction unmatched. Germline CDR1 reads DFQATT; CDR2 reads SNEGSKA (reference sequence).